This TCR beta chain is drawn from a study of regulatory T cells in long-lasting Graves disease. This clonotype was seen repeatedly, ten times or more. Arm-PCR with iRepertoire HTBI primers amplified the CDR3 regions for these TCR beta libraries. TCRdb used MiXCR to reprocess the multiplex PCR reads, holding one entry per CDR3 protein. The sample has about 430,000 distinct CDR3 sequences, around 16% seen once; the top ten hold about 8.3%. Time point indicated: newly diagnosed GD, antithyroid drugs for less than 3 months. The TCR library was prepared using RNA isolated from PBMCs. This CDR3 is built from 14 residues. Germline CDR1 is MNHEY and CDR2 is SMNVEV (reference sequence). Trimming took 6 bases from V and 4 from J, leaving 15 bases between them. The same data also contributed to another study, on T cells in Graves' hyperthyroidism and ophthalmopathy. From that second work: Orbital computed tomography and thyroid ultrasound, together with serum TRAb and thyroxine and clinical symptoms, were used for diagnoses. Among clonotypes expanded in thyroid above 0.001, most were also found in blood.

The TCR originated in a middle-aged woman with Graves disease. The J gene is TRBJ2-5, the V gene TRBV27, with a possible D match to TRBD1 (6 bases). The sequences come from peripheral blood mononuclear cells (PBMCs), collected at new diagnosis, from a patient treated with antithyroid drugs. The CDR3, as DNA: TGTGCCAGCAGCGCTAGAAACAGGGTAGAGACCCAGTACTTC. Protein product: CASSARNRVETQYF.